Listed here is a single TCR beta chain. The data derive from a study of control samples from healthy donors and cancer patients. This table comes from immunoSEQ multiplex PCR, and its TCRdb copy is limited to in-frame clones, with some not included. The sample carries about 53,000 clones, roughly 87% recorded once. The CDR3 length is 18 residues. CDR1 KGHSH and CDR2 LQKENI come from the germline V gene. J lost 8 bases, V lost 0 bases, and 17 bases had no gene match. This sequence originates from a man aged 60-69 years with head and neck cancer. What was sequenced was PBMCs. The J gene is TRBJ1-2, the V gene TRBV18; 8 bases are a match to TRBD1. CDR3 in DNA: TGTGCCAGCTCACCACCATCGGCCAGGGGGCCAACTACTACCGGCTACACCTTC. Translation gives CASSPPSARGPTTTGYTF.